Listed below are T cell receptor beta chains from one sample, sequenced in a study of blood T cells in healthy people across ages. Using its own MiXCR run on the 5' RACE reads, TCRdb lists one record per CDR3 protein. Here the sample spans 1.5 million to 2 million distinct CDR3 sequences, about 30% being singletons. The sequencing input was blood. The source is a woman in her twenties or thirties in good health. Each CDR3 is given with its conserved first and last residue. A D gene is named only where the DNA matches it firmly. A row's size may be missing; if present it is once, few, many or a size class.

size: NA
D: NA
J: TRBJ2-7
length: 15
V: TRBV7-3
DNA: TGTGCCAGCAGCTTCCTTGGGGGTGTCTCCATTGAGCAGTACTTC
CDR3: CASSFLGGVSIEQYF

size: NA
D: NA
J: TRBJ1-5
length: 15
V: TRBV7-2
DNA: TGTGCCAGCAGCCCCGGGTCAGGGGGCAATCAGCCCCAGCATTTT
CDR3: CASSPGSGGNQPQHF

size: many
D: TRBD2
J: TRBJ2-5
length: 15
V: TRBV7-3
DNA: TGTGCCAGCAGCCAAAATGGGCTAGCGGTTGAGACCCAGTACTTC
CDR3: CASSQNGLAVETQYF

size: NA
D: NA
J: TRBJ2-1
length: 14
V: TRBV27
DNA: TGTGCCAGCAGTTTACTGCCCCCAGGGCGAGAGCAGTTCTTC
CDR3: CASSLLPPGREQFF

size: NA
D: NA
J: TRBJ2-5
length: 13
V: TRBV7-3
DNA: TGTGCCAGCAGCACAGGCAGGGAAGAGACCCGGTACTTC
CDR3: CASSTGREETRYF

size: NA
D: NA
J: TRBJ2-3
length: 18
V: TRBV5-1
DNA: TGCGCCAGCAGCATACAGGGTGGCGGTCCTAGCCCAGGGGATACGCAGTATTTT
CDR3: CASSIQGGGPSPGDTQYF

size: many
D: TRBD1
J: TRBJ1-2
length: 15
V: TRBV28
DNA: TGTGCCAGCAGTTTAGATCCGACAGGGACCTATGGCTACACCTTC
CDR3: CASSLDPTGTYGYTF

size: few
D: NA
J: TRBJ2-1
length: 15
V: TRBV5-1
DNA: TGCGCCAGCAGCTTTCGGAGATCAGACCAGGATGAGCAGTTCTTC
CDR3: CASSFRRSDQDEQFF

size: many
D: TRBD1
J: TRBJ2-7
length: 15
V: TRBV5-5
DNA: TGTGCCAGCAGCTTCGAGACAGGGGGGTACTACGAGCAGTACTTC
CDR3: CASSFETGGYYEQYF

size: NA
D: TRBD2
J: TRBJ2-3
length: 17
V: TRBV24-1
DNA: TGTGCCACCAGTGACCGGACTAGCGGGGGAAACACAGATACGCAGTATTTT
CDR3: CATSDRTSGGNTDTQYF

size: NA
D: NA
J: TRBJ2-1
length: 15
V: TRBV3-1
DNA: TGTGCCAGCAGCTATGGCCCAGGTTCAGGCAATGAGCAGTTCTTC
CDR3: CASSYGPGSGNEQFF